The text below deals with one T cell receptor (beta chain). No antigen is known for it. Clones were sequenced by immunoSEQ multiplex PCR, and TCRdb holds only the in-frame ones, with some missing. Of about 70,000 clones detected, around 80% appear once; the ten largest clones hold around 5%. The data were taken from a study of OX40 agonist ivuxolimab in advanced cancers. The wider study: In this trial design, patients received ivuxolimab intravenously at 0.01 to 10 mg/kg every 2 weeks.

General observations from the study: At 0.1 to 3.0 mg/kg, CD4+ and CD8+ blood T cells expanded clonally by week 6. Among T cells, CD8+ cells averaged more expanded clones than CD4+ cells.

Germline CDR1 MNHEY, CDR2 SMNVEV (reference sequence). V lost 5 bases to trimming and J lost 5 bases, with 16 bases between them. The length of the CDR3 is 14 residues. Here the sequenced sample was CD4+ or CD8+ T cells sorted from blood, taken in a trial of the OX40 agonist ivuxolimab. J is TRBJ2-7 and V is TRBV27; D is perhaps TRBD1 (7 bases). The sequence came from an adult with an advanced solid tumor such as melanoma, head and neck, liver or kidney cancer. In DNA, the CDR3 is TGTGCCAGCAGTCTCCAGGGGGGTGATCACGAGCAGTACTTC. Its protein is CASSLQGGDHEQYF.